One and the same sample provided the 13 T cell receptor beta chains below, sequenced in a study of cytomegalovirus exposure and HLA in healthy donors. Amplification used 60 Vbeta primers and 13 Jbeta primers. Produced via immunoSEQ multiplex PCR; TCRdb's table is partial and in-frame only. Here the sample spans more than 110,000 clones, 65% to 85% being singletons. Sequencing was done on a sample of PBMCs. These receptor sequences come from a man aged 30 to 39 in good health and CMV-seronegative.

This clone appeared once. The rearrangement joins TRBV15 to TRBJ1-2; D is possibly TRBD1 (6 bases). The CDR3 runs to 11 residues. Trimming left V 5 bases short and J 6 bases short, with 7 bases between. Germline V gives CDR1 LNHNV, CDR2 YYDKDF (reference sequence). The CDR3 region is CATSPGDGYTF. The CDR3 coding sequence is TGTGCCACCAGCCCAGGGGATGGCTACACCTTC. Using reference TRBV15 and TRBJ1-2 for the parts outside the CDR3, the full variable domain is DAMVIQNPRYQVTQFGKPVTLSCSQTLNHNVMYWYQQKSSQAPKLLFHYYDKDFNNEADTPDNFQSRRPNTSFCFLDIRSPGLGDTAMYLCATSPGDGYTFGSGTRLTVV.

This clone was observed a single time. Written as DNA, the CDR3 is TGCAGCGTCTGGACGGGAGAAGCTTTCTTT. Encoded protein: CSVWTGEAFF. The J gene is TRBJ1-1, the V gene TRBV29-1; D remains ambiguous. Germline CDR1 and CDR2: SQVTM and ANQGSEA. This CDR3 is built from 10 residues. The germline V and J ends were trimmed by 6 bases and 8 bases, with 10 bases remaining between them.

The chain is built from TRBV7-6 and TRBJ2-1; 13 bases are a match to TRBD2. CDR3 length: 14 amino acids. Per the germline V gene, CDR1 is SGHVS and CDR2 is FNYEAQ. With 5 bases clipped from V and 9 bases from J, the junction kept 4 bases outside the gene matches. The CDR3 nucleotides are TGTGCCAGCAGCATGGGACTAGCGGGAAGTGAGCAGTTCTTC. Translated, it gives CASSMGLAGSEQFF.

A single count supports this clone. J is TRBJ1-2 and V is TRBV19; D may be TRBD1 (6 bases). Trimming took off 6 bases at V and 6 bases at J, with 20 bases between the two ends. Looked up from germline, CDR1 is LNHDA and CDR2 is SQIVND (reference sequence). This CDR3 has 15 amino acids. This CDR3 reads CASRTGSSGGHGYTF. The DNA of the CDR3 is TGTGCCAGTAGGACAGGATCCAGCGGGGGCCATGGCTACACCTTC. Full variable domain (missing parts from reference TRBV19 and TRBJ1-2): DGGITQSPKYLFRKEGQNVTLSCEQNLNHDAMYWYRQDPGQGLRLIYYSQIVNDFQKGDIAEGYSVSREKKESFPLTVTSAQKNPTAFYLCASRTGSSGGHGYTFGSGTRLTVV.

This clone turned up a few times. The chain joins TRBV30 to TRBJ2-2; D might be TRBD1 (6 bases). This CDR3 has 14 residues. Trimming pared 6 bases from V and 1 base from J, leaving 12 bases between. CDR1 and CDR2 from the germline V gene are GTSNPN and SVGIG (reference sequence). The CDR3 here is CACPGQRNTGELFF. The CDR3 DNA reads TGTGCCTGCCCTGGACAGAGGAACACCGGGGAGCTGTTTTTT.

The rearrangement uses TRBV4-2 and TRBJ1-1; D perhaps matches TRBD1 (6 bases). The CDR3 loop spans 16 amino acids. V was cut by 3 bases and J by 1 base, with 15 bases left in between. The germline CDR1 and CDR2 sequences are LGHNA and YNFKEQ. In DNA, the CDR3 is TGTGCCAGCAGCCACCTAGGGGGGGAACAGAACACTGAAGCTTTCTTT. Residues: CASSHLGGEQNTEAFF.

The chain joins TRBV6-6 to TRBJ1-1; possibly TRBD1 for D (6 bases). This CDR3 has 14 amino acids. Trimming stripped 4 bases from V and 3 bases from J, with 12 bases between. Germline loops: CDR1 MNHNY, CDR2 SVGAGI (reference sequence). The CDR3, as DNA: TGTGCCAGCAGTTTCAGGGGTAAGGACACTGAAGCTTTCTTT. Its protein product is CASSFRGKDTEAFF.

The chain combines TRBV7-9 with TRBJ2-7, with D uncertain. This CDR3 contains 15 residues. Germline V lookup: CDR1 SEHNR, CDR2 FQNEAQ (reference sequence). V was shortened by 5 bases and J by 3 bases, with 17 bases between the two germline ends. DNA of the CDR3: TGTGCCAGCAGCGCCCCGACGAGGAACCACTACGAGCAGTACTTC. Encoded protein: CASSAPTRNHYEQYF.

This chain links TRBV6-1 with TRBJ2-5; a possible D gene is TRBD2 (5 bases). V was cut by 6 bases and J by 11 bases, with 16 bases left in between. From germline, CDR1 is MNHNS and CDR2 SASEGT. CDR3 length: 12 amino acids. CDR3 nucleotide sequence: TGTGCCAGCAGAGATAACCCCGGGGAGCAGTACTTC. It specifies CASRDNPGEQYF.

The chain recombines TRBV2 with TRBJ2-1, with 8 nucleotides matching TRBD2. Germline V lookup: CDR1 SNHLY, CDR2 FYNNEI. The CDR3 has 14 amino acids. V was pared by 6 bases and J by 3 bases, with 4 bases of the junction left unmatched. CDR3: CASRLAEFYNEQFF. DNA for the CDR3: TGTGCCAGCAGACTAGCGGAATTCTACAATGAGCAGTTCTTC.

The chain is built from TRBV2 and TRBJ2-1, with 11 nucleotides matching TRBD2. This CDR3 is 16 amino acids long. V was clipped by 5 bases and J by 3 bases; unmatched bases: 6. Germline CDR1 reads SNHLY; CDR2 reads FYNNEI. In DNA, the CDR3 is TGTGCCAGCAGTCCTAACCTAGCGGGGGGCTACAATGAGCAGTTCTTC. Amino acid sequence: CASSPNLAGGYNEQFF.

This clone has more than one count but fewer than ten. This chain links TRBV28 with TRBJ1-1; tentative D call: TRBD1 (6 bases). Trimming removed 5 bases from V and 5 bases from J, with 15 bases in between. CDR1 and CDR2 from the germline V gene are MDHEN and SYDVKM. The CDR3 totals 14 residues. CDR3 residues: CASSLGQGRTEAFF. CDR3 sequence (DNA): TGTGCCAGCAGTCTTGGTCAGGGGAGAACTGAAGCTTTCTTT.

This clone was observed a few times. The chain combines TRBV11-2 with TRBJ1-4, with TRBD1 identical over 7 bases. The length of the CDR3 is 15 residues. Germline V gene data show CDR1 as SGHAT and CDR2 as FQNNGV. With 5 bases clipped from V and 8 bases from J, the junction kept 11 bases outside the gene matches. The CDR3 sequence is CASSLSPGQREKLFF. The DNA of the CDR3 is TGTGCCAGCAGCCTCTCCCCGGGACAGAGAGAAAAACTGTTTTTT.